This T cell receptor (beta chain) was found in a study of blood T cell repertoires in COVID-19. Under the authors' procedure: Reference gene primer amplification in the assay estimated nucleated cell counts. Libraries were prepared by immunoSEQ multiplex PCR; TCRdb keeps only in-frame clonotypes and omits some of them. V and J calls and clone size are as listed in that table; D and trimming were resolved from the DNA. In the table there are approximately 180,000 clones, roughly nine tenths of which are singletons. Trimming removed 4 bases at V and 8 bases at J, with 14 bases between. The CDR3 is 13 amino acids. Per germline, CDR1 SNHLY and CDR2 FYNNEI. This clone was seen a single time.

The TCR was taken from a man aged 60 to 69 with active or convalescent COVID-19. This rearrangement joins TRBV2 to TRBJ1-2; D is ambiguous. The specimen sequenced was peripheral blood. DNA for the CDR3: TGTGCCAGCAGTGGGACGGGGAGTCAGGGCTACACCTTC. Amino acids: CASSGTGSQGYTF.